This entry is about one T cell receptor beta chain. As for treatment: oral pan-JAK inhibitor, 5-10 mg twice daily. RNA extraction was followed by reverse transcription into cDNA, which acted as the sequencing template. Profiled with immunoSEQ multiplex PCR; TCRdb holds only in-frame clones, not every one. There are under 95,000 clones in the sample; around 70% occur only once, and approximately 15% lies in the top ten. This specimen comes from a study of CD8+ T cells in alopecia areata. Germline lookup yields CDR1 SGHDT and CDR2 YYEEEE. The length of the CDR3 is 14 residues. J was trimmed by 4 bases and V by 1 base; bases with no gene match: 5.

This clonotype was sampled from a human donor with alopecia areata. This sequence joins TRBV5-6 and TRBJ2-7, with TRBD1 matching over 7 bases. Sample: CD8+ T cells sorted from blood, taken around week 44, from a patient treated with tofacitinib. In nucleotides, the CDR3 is TGTGCCAGCAGCTTGATCGACAGGGAGTACGAGCAGTACTTC. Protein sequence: CASSLIDREYEQYF.